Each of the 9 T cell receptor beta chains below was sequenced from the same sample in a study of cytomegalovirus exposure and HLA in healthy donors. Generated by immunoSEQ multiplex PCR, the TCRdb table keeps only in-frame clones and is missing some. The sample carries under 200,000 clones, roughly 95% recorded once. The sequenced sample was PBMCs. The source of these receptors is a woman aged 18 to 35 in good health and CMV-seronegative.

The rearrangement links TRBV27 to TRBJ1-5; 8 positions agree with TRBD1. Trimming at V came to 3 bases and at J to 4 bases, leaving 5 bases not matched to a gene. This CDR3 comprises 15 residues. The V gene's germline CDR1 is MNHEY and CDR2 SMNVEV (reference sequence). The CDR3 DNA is TGTGCCAGCAGTTTTGGGACAGGAGCTAATCAGCCCCAGCATTTT. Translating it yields CASSFGTGANQPQHF.

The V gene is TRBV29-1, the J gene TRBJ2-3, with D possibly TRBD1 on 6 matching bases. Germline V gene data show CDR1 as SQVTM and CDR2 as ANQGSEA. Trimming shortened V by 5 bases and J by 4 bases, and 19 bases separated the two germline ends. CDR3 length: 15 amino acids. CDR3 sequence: CSVQTGFLGPDTQYF. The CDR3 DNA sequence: TGCAGCGTTCAAACAGGGTTTCTTGGTCCAGATACGCAGTATTTT.

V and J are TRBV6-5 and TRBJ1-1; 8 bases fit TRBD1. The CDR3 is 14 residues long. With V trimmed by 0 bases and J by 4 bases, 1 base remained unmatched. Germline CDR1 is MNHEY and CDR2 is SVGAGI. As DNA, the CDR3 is TGTGCCAGCAGTTACTCGGACAGGGTCACTGAAGCTTTCTTT. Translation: CASSYSDRVTEAFF.

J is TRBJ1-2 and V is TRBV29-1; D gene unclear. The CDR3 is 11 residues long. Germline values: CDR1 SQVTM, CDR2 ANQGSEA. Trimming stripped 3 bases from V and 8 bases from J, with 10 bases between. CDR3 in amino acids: CSVDGDLGYTF. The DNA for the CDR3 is TGCAGCGTTGATGGAGACTTGGGCTACACCTTC. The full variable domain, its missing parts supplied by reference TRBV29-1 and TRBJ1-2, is SAVISQKPSRDICQRGTSLTIQCQVDSQVTMMFWYRQQPGQSLTLIATANQGSEATYESGFVIDKFPISRPNLTFSTLTVSNMSPEDSSIYLCSVDGDLGYTFGSGTRLTVV.

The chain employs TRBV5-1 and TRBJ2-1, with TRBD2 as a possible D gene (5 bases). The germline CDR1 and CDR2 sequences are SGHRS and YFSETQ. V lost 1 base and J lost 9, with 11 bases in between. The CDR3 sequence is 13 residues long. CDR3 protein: CASSLTGRVEQFF. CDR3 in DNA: TGCGCCAGCAGCTTGACGGGAAGGGTTGAGCAGTTCTTC.

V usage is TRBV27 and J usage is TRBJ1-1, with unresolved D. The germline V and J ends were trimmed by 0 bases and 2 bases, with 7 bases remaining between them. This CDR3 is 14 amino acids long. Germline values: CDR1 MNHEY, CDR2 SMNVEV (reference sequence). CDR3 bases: TGTGCCAGCAGTTTATCGTTTTATAACACTGAAGCTTTCTTT. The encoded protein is CASSLSFYNTEAFF.

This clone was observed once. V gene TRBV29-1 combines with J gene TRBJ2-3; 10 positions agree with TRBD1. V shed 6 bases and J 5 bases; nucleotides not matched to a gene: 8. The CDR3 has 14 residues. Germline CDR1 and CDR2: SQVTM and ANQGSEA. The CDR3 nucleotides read TGCAGCGTGGGGACAGGGGTAGTTGGAGATACGCAGTATTTT. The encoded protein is CSVGTGVVGDTQYF.

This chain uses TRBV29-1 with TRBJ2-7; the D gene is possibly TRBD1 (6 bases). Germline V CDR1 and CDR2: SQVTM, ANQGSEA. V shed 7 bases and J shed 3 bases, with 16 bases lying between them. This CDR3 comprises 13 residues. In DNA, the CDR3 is TGCAGCGCCTTGGAAGGGGGTGACTACGAGCAGTACTTC. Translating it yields CSALEGGDYEQYF.

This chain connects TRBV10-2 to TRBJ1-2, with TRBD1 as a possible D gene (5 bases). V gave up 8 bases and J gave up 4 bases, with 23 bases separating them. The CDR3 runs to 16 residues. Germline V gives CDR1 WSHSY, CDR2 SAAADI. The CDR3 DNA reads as TGCGCCAGCTCACCCATCAGGGCCCTACAAACCTATGGCTACACCTTC. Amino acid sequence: CASSPIRALQTYGYTF.